This T cell receptor beta chain was sequenced in a study of vaccination and CD4 T cells after COVID-19. Study context: Stimulation of cells relied on overlapping spike peptides derived from SARS-CoV-2, HCoV-NL63, HCoV-OC43 and HCoV-229E.

Cultured CD4+ T-cell DNA underwent Oncomine TCR Beta short-read sequencing. TCRdb fed the PCR reads into MiXCR, producing one record per CDR3 protein. Here the sample spans 6,000 to 9,500 distinct CDR3 sequences, around half being singletons. The CDR3 is made up of 11 amino acids. CDR1 SGHRS and CDR2 YFSETQ come from the germline V gene. V was pared by 1 base and J by 3 bases, with 1 base between. Treatment meaning: approximately nine-day PBMC culture with coronavirus spike peptide pools or control peptides (ViraFEST assay). The unexposed donor provided CD4+ T cells, which were taken before the COVID-19 pandemic (2011-2018). A remark on this clonotype: Its antigen is unidentified.

This sequence joins TRBV5-1 and TRBJ2-5; D is ambiguous. The material sequenced was CD4+ T cells from blood, cultured in vitro. This sequence originates from a human donor in good health. CDR3 nucleotide sequence: TGCGCCAGCAGCTTGAAAGAGACCCAGTACTTC. This translates into CASSLKETQYF.